Below are 17 T cell receptor beta chains sequenced from a single sample in a study of identical twins. TCRdb reprocessed the 5' RACE reads via MiXCR and lists one record per CDR3 protein. Here the sample spans more than 1.5 million distinct CDR3 sequences, roughly 35% being singletons. Source material: cord blood. These receptors originate from a newborn girl in good health.

This clonotype was seen a few times. The gene calls are TRBV2 and TRBJ2-3; tentatively, D is TRBD2 (5 bases). The germline V gene has CDR1 SNHLY and CDR2 FYNNEI. The CDR3 runs 15 residues. V lost 6 bases and J 4 bases, leaving 17 bases between the germline ends. This chain's CDR3 is CASRGMASMADTQYF. The DNA of the CDR3 is TGTGCCAGCAGGGGCATGGCTAGCATGGCAGATACGCAGTATTTT.

This sequence joins TRBV2 and TRBJ2-1, with D unclear. Germline V gives CDR1 SNHLY, CDR2 FYNNEI. The V end lost 3 bases, the J end lost 13 bases, and 7 bases lay between the germline ends. This CDR3 is built from 10 residues. The CDR3 loop is CASSEGFQFF. The CDR3 DNA is TGTGCCAGCAGTGAGGGTTTCCAGTTCTTC.

The sample holds many counts of this clonotype. This chain connects TRBV4-1 to TRBJ2-3; no reliable D call. The V gene's germline CDR1 is MGHRA and CDR2 YSYEKL. V was shortened by 1 base and J by 2 bases, with 7 bases between the two germline ends. The CDR3 totals 14 residues. CDR3 residues: CASSQAASTDTQYF. The CDR3 DNA reads as TGCGCCAGCAGCCAAGCTGCCTCCACAGATACGCAGTATTTT.

This clonotype came up a few times. V and J are TRBV20-1 and TRBJ2-4; unclear D gene. Germline CDR1 reads DFQATT; CDR2 reads SNEGSKA (reference sequence). V was clipped by 1 base and J by 1 base, with 14 bases between them. The CDR3 is 16 residues long. The DNA of the CDR3 is TGCAGTGCTAGAGTGGGCCCTAGACGGGCCAAAAACATTCAGTACTTC. Residues: CSARVGPRRAKNIQYF.

This chain joins TRBV5-1 and TRBJ2-2; 11 bases are a match to TRBD2. The CDR3 is 15 amino acids. Germline V gene lookup returns CDR1 SGHRS and CDR2 YFSETQ. The junction had 3 bases not matched to a gene; V was cut back by 1 base and J by 7 bases. CDR3 protein: CASSLTSGGHGELFF. CDR3 DNA: TGCGCCAGCAGCTTGACTAGCGGGGGACACGGGGAGCTGTTTTTT. The whole variable domain, filled in from reference TRBV5-1 and TRBJ2-2, reads KAGVTQTPRYLIKTRGQQVTLSCSPISGHRSVSWYQQTPGQGLQFLFEYFSETQRNKGNFPGRFSGRQFSNSRSEMNVSTLELGDSALYLCASSLTSGGHGELFFGEGSRLTVL.

This clonotype showed up many times. The V gene is TRBV12-3 or TRBV12-4, the J gene TRBJ2-1; D is unresolved. The CDR3 spans 11 residues. V was trimmed by 6 bases and J by 4 bases, leaving 4 bases between them. The CDR3 is CASREYNEQFF. The CDR3 region has the DNA TGTGCCAGCAGAGAATACAATGAGCAGTTCTTC.

The sample holds many counts of this clonotype. This sequence joins TRBV10-3 and TRBJ2-5; 8 positions match TRBD2. The J call may be mistaken, given a closer DNA end match to TRBJ2-7. Germline V gene lookup returns CDR1 ENHRY and CDR2 SYGVKD. The CDR3 has 13 amino acids. The CDR3: CAISGTSFPEQYF. The CDR3 DNA follows: TGTGCCATCAGTGGGACTAGCTTTCCCGAGCAGTACTTC.

This clonotype was recorded at least ten times. The gene calls are TRBV28 and TRBJ2-3; D is undetermined. The germline CDR1 and CDR2 sequences are MDHEN and SYDVKM. Trimming stripped 1 base from V and 5 bases from J, with 10 bases between. This CDR3 contains 14 residues. CDR3 nucleotides: TGTGCCAGCAGTTTATCCCTAGGCGTAGATACGCAGTATTTT. This codes for CASSLSLGVDTQYF.

The rearrangement links TRBV27 to TRBJ2-6, with D unclear. This CDR3 is 14 amino acids long. With 5 bases removed from V and 2 bases from J, the gap between germline ends came to 7 bases. Germline V lookup: CDR1 MNHEY, CDR2 SMNVEV (reference sequence). CDR3 protein: CASSLLPGANVLTF. The CDR3 nucleotides read TGTGCCAGCAGTCTGCTACCTGGGGCCAACGTCCTGACTTTC.

This chain connects TRBV4-2 to TRBJ2-3; TRBD2 matches at 15 bases. Germline V lookup: CDR1 LGHNA, CDR2 YNFKEQ. V lost 6 bases and J lost 0; bases outside the gene matches: 7. The CDR3 contains 18 residues. For the CDR3, the DNA is TGTGCCAGCAGTTACGGACTAGCGGGGGGGACTAGCACAGATACGCAGTATTTT. Translating it yields CASSYGLAGGTSTDTQYF.

This clonotype was observed many times. V gene TRBV12-3 or TRBV12-4 combines with J gene TRBJ2-7; 7 nucleotides match TRBD1. The CDR3 contains 13 residues. J was trimmed by 4 bases and V by 5 bases; bases with no gene match: 5. The CDR3 nucleotides are TGTGCCAGCAGTCCCCAGACAGGGTACGAGCAGTACTTC. The encoded protein is CASSPQTGYEQYF.

The chain employs TRBV27 and TRBJ2-7; D is possibly TRBD1 (5 bases). V gave up 2 bases and J gave up 2 bases, with 10 bases separating them. The CDR3 length is 14 residues. Looked up from germline, CDR1 is MNHEY and CDR2 is SMNVEV (reference sequence). The CDR3 region has the DNA TGTGCCAGCAGTTTAAGGACAAAACCCTACGAGCAGTACTTC. Translated, it gives CASSLRTKPYEQYF.

The J gene is TRBJ2-7, the V gene TRBV6-6; no clear D. Germline assignment: CDR1 MNHNY and CDR2 SVGAGI (reference sequence). Trimming removed 6 bases from V and 1 base from J, with 13 bases in between. The CDR3 consists of 14 residues. The CDR3 region is CASSPVARSYEQYF. The CDR3 bases are TGTGCCAGCAGCCCTGTGGCTAGATCCTACGAGCAGTACTTC.

This clonotype was seen more than once but under ten times. This rearrangement joins TRBV9 to TRBJ1-2, with no clear D. The CDR3 length is 15 residues. Germline CDR1 and CDR2: SGDLS and YYNGEE. V gave up 0 bases and J gave up 0 bases, with 9 bases separating them. The CDR3 DNA sequence: TGTGCCAGCAGCGTAGCGGCCGGGACTAACTATGGCTACACCTTC. This translates into CASSVAAGTNYGYTF. Together with reference TRBV9 and TRBJ1-2, the CDR3 gives the full variable domain: DSGVTQTPKHLITATGQRVTLRCSPRSGDLSVYWYQQSLDQGLQFLIQYYNGEERAKGNILERFSAQQFPDLHSELNLSSLELGDSALYFCASSVAAGTNYGYTFGSGTRLTVV.

The V call is TRBV6-6, the J call TRBJ1-2; 7 nucleotides match TRBD1. This CDR3 is built from 14 residues. CDR1 is MNHNY, CDR2 SVGAGI, per germline (reference sequence). The J segment lost 2 bases and the V segment lost 2 bases, leaving 2 bases of the junction unmatched. The CDR3 loop is CASSYQGQNYGYTF. The CDR3 nucleotides read TGTGCCAGCAGTTACCAGGGACAGAACTATGGCTACACCTTC.

V usage is TRBV24-1 and J usage is TRBJ2-2; a weak D match, TRBD1 (6 bases). The germline gives CDR1 KGHDR, CDR2 SFDVKD. With 1 base removed from V and 5 bases from J, the gap between germline ends came to 10 bases. This CDR3 contains 15 residues. The CDR3, as DNA: TGTGCCACCAGTGATTTCCGACAGGCGACCGGGGAGCTGTTTTTT. This codes for CATSDFRQATGELFF.

This clonotype was counted a few times. V usage is TRBV5-5 and J usage is TRBJ2-1; 12 bases line up with TRBD2. CDR1 SGHKS and CDR2 YYEKEE come from the germline V gene (reference sequence). This CDR3 contains 18 residues. V shed 2 bases and J 2 bases; nucleotides not matched to a gene: 8. The CDR3, as DNA: TGTGCCAGCAGCTTAGAGACTTCTAGCGGGGGGGCCTACAATGAGCAGTTCTTC. This gives the protein CASSLETSSGGAYNEQFF.